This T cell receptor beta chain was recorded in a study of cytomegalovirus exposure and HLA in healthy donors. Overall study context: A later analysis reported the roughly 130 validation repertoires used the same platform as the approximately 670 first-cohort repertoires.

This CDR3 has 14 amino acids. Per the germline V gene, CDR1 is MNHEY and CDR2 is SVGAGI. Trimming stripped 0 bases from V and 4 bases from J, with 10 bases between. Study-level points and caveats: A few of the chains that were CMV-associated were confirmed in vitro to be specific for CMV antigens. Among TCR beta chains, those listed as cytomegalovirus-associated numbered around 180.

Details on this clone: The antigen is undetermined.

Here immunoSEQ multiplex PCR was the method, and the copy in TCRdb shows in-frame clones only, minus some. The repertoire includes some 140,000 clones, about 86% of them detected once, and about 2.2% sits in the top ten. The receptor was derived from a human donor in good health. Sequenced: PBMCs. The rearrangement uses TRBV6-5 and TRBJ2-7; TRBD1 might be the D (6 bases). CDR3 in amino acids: CASSYSNRAYEQYF. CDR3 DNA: TGTGCCAGCAGTTACTCGAACAGGGCTTACGAGCAGTACTTC.